This T cell receptor beta chain was sequenced for a study of vaccination and CD4 T cells after COVID-19. Study-level background: Mild disease affected nine convalescent patients and severe disease one, all SARS-CoV-2 positive by nasal swab PCR.

Time point noted: late sampling 161 to 241 days after vaccination in three convalescent patients. MiXCR was run by TCRdb on the PCR reads, yielding one entry per CDR3 protein. The sample holds just under 30,000 distinct CDR3 sequences, approximately 49% seen once. Findings and limits, study-wide: Although the median of SARS-CoV-2-reactive clonotypes rose from around 21 to 38, the change was not significant. Convalescent patients had a median around 90% of post-vaccine SARS-CoV-2-reactive clones that were detected only after vaccination, not before it.

Unmatched junction bases numbered 10, after V lost 6 bases and J lost 3 bases. The germline gives CDR1 SQVTM, CDR2 ANQGSEA. The CDR3 contains 14 residues. To note about this clonotype: Antigen unknown.

The source was CD4+ T cells from blood, collected about 7 months after SARS-CoV-2 vaccination. The sequence came from a human donor who had recovered from COVID-19. The chain is built from TRBV29-1 and TRBJ1-1, with 7 bases aligning to TRBD1. CDR3 amino acids: CSVARDREYTEAFF. CDR3 coding DNA: TGCAGCGTGGCCAGAGACAGGGAGTACACTGAAGCTTTCTTT.